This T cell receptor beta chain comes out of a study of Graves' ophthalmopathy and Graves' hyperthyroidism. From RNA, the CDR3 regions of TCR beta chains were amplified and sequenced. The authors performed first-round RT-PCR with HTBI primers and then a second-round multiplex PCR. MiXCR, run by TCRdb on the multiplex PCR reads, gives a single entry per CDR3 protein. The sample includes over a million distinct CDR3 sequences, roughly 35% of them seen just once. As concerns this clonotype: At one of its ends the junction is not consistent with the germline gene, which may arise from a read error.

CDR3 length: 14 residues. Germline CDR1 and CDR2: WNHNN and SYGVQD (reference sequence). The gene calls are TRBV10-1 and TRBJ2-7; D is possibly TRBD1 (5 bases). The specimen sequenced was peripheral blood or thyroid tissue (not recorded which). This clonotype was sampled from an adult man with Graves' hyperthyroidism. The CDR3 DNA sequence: TGCGCCTGCAGTGCTTCGGATGACAGCTACGAGCAGTACTTC. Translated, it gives CACSASDDSYEQYF.